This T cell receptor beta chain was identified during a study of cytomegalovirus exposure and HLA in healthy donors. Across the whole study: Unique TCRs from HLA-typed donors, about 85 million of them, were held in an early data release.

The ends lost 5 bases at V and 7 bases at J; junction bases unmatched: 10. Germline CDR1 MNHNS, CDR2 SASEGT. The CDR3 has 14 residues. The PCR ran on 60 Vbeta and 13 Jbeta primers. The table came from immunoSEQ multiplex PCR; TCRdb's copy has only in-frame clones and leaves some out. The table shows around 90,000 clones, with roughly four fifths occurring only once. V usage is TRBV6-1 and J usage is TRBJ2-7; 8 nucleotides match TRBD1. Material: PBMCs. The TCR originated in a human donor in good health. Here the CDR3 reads CASSTGGGTREQYF. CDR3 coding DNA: TGTGCCAGCAGTACAGGGGGAGGAACTAGAGAGCAGTACTTC.